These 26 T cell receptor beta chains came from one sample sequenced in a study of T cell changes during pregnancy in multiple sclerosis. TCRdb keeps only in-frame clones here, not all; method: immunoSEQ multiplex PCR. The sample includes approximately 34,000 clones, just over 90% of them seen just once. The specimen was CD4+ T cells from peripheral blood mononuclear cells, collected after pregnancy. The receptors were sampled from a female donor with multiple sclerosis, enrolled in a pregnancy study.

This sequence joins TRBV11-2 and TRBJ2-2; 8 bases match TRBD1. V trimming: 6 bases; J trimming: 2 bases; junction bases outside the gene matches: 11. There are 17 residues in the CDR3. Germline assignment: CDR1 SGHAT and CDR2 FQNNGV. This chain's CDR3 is CASSLNQGTGNTGELFF. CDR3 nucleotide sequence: TGTGCCAGCAGTTTAAATCAGGGGACAGGCAACACCGGGGAGCTGTTTTTT.

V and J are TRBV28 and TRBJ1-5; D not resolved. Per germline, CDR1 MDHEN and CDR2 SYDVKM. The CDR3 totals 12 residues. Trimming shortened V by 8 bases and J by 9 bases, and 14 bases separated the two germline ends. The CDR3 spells CASALLLGPQHF. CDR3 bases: TGTGCCAGCGCTCTCTTACTAGGGCCCCAGCATTTT.

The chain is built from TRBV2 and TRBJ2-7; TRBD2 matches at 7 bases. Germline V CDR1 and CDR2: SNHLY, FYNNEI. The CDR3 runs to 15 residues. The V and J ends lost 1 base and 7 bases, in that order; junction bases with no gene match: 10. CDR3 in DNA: TGTGCCAGCAGTGAAGTGTCTAGCGGCCGTACAGAGCAGTACTTC. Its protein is CASSEVSSGRTEQYF.

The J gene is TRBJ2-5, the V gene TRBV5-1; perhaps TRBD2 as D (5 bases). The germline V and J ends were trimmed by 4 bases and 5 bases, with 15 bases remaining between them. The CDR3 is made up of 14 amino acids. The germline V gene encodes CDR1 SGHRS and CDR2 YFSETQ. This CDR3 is CASSGLAFGETQYF. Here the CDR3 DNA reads TGCGCCAGCAGCGGGCTAGCCTTCGGGGAGACCCAGTACTTC.

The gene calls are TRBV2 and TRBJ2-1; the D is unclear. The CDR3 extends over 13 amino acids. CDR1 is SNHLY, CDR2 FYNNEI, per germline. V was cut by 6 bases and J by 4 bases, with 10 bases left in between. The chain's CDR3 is CASSWLDYNEQFF. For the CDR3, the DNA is TGTGCCAGCAGCTGGCTAGATTACAATGAGCAGTTCTTC.

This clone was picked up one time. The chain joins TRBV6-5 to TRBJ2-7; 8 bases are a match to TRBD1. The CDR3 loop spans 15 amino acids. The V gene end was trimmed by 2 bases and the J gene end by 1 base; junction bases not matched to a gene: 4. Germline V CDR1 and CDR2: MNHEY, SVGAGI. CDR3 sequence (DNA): TGTGCCAGCAGTTACGGGAGGACAGGGTCCTACGAGCAGTACTTC. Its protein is CASSYGRTGSYEQYF.

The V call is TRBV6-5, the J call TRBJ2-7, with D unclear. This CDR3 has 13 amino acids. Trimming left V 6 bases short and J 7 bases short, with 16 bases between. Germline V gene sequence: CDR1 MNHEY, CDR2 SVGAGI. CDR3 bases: TGTGCCAGCAGCCCTACTAAGGAGAGAGAGCAGTACTTC. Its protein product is CASSPTKEREQYF.

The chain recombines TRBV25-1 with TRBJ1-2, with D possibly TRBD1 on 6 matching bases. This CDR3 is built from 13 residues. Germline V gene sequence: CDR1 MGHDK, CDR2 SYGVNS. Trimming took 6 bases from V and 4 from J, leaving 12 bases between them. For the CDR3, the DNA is TGTGCCAGCAGGTCAGGGGAATCCTATGGCTACACCTTC. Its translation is CASRSGESYGYTF.

This CDR3 is CASSSGASRKPQHF. CDR3 nucleotide sequence: TGTGCCAGCAGCAGCGGGGCTTCGAGAAAGCCCCAGCATTTT. The rearrangement uses TRBV5-5 and TRBJ1-5; D possibly corresponds to TRBD1 (5 bases). CDR3 length: 14 residues. Germline V gene sequence: CDR1 SGHKS, CDR2 YYEKEE (reference sequence). V was trimmed by 4 bases and J by 8 bases, leaving 16 bases between them.

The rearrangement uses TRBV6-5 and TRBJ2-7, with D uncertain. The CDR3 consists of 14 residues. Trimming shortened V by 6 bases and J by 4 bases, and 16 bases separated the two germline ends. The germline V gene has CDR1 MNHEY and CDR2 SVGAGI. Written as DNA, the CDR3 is TGTGCCAGCAGCAGCGCCCAACCCCCTTACGAGCAGTACTTC. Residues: CASSSAQPPYEQYF.

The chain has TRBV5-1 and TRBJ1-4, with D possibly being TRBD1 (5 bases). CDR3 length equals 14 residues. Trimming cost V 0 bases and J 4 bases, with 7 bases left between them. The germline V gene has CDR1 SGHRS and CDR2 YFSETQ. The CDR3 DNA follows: TGCGCCAGCAGCTTGGGACAGTTTAATGAAAAACTGTTTTTT. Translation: CASSLGQFNEKLFF. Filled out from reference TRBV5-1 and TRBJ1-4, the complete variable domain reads KAGVTQTPRYLIKTRGQQVTLSCSPISGHRSVSWYQQTPGQGLQFLFEYFSETQRNKGNFPGRFSGRQFSNSRSEMNVSTLELGDSALYLCASSLGQFNEKLFFGSGTQLSVL.

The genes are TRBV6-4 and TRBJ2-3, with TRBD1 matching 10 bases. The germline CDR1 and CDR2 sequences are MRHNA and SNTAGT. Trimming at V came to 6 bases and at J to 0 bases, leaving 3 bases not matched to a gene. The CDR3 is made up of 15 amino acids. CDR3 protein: CASRGTGESTDTQYF. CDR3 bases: TGTGCCAGCAGAGGGACAGGGGAGAGCACAGATACGCAGTATTTT.

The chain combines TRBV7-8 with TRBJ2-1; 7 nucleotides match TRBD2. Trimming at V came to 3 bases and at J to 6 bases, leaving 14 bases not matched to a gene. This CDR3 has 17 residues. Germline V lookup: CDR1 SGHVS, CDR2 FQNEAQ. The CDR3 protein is CASSFRGLGEGGNEQFF. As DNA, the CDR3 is TGTGCCAGCAGCTTCCGGGGTTTGGGGGAGGGTGGCAATGAGCAGTTCTTC. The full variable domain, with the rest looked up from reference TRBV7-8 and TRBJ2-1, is GAGVSQSPRYKVAKRGQDVALRCDPISGHVSLFWYQQALGQGPEFLTYFQNEAQLDKSGLPSDRFFAERPEGSVSTLKIQRTQQEDSAVYLCASSFRGLGEGGNEQFFGPGTRLTVL.

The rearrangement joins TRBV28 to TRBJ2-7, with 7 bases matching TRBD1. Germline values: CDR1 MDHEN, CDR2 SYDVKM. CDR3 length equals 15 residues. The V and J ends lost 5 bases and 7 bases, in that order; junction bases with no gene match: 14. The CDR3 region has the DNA TGTGCCAGCAGTCTATCCGGGACAGTGGGTAGGGAGCAGTACTTC. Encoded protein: CASSLSGTVGREQYF.

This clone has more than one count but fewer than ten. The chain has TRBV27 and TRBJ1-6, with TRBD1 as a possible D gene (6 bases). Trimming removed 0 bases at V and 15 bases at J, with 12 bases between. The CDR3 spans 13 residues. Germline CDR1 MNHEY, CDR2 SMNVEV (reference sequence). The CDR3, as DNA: TGTGCCAGCAGTTTATCGTCAGGGGTCCGCCTCCACTTT. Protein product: CASSLSSGVRLHF.

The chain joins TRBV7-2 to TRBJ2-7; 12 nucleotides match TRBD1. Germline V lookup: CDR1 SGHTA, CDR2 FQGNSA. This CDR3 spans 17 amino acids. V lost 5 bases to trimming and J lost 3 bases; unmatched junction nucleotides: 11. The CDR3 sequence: CASSHTTGTGGFYEQYF. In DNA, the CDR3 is TGTGCCAGCAGCCACACGACCGGGACAGGGGGCTTCTACGAGCAGTACTTC.

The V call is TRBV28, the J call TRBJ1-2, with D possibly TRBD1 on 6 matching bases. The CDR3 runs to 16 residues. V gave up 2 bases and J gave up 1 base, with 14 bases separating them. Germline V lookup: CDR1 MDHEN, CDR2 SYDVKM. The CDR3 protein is CASSLPFDRINYGYTF. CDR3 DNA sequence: TGTGCCAGCAGTTTACCTTTTGACAGGATTAACTATGGCTACACCTTC.

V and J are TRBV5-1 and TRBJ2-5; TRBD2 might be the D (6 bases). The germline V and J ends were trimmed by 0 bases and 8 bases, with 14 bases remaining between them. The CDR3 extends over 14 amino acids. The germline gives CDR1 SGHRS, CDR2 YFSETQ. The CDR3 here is CASSLEGGKRTQYF. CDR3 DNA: TGCGCCAGCAGCTTGGAAGGAGGGAAGAGAACCCAGTACTTC.

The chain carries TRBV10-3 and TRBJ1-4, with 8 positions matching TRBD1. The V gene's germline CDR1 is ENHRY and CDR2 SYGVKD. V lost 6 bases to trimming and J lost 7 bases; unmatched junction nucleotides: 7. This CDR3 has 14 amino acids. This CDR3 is CAIRATGEGEKLFF. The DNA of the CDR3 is TGTGCCATCAGGGCGACAGGGGAGGGTGAAAAACTGTTTTTT.

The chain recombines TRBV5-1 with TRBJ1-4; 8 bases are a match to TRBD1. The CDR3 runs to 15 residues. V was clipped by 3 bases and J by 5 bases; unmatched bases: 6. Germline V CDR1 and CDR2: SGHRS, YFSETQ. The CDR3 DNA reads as TGCGCCAGCAGCTCCCGGGACAGGCGGAATGAAAAACTGTTTTTT. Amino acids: CASSSRDRRNEKLFF. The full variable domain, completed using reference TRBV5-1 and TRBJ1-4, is KAGVTQTPRYLIKTRGQQVTLSCSPISGHRSVSWYQQTPGQGLQFLFEYFSETQRNKGNFPGRFSGRQFSNSRSEMNVSTLELGDSALYLCASSSRDRRNEKLFFGSGTQLSVL.

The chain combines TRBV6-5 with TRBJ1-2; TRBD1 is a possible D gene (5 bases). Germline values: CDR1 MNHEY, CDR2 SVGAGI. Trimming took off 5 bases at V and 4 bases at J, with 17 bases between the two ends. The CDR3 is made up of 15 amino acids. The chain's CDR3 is CASSTKRTGGYGYTF. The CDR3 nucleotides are TGTGCCAGCAGTACCAAGAGAACCGGGGGCTATGGCTACACCTTC.

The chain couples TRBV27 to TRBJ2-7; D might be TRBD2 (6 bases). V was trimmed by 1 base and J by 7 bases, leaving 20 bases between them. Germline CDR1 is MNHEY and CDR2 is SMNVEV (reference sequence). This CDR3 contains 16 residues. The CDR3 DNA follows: TGTGCCAGCAGTTTATATGGGCGTCGCACGGCGGGGGAGCAGTACTTC. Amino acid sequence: CASSLYGRRTAGEQYF.

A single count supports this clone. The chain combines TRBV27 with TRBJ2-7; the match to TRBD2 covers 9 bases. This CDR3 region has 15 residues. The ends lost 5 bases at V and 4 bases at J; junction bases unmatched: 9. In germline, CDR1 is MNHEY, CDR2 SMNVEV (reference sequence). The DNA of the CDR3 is TGTGCCAGCAGTAGACTTAGCGGGAGAGGGTACGAGCAGTACTTC. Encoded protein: CASSRLSGRGYEQYF.

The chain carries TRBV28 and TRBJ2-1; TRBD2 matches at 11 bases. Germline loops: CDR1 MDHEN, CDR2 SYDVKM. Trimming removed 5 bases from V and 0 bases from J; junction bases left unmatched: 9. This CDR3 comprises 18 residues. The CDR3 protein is CASSPQPSGRSSYNEQFF. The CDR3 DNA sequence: TGTGCCAGCAGTCCCCAACCTAGCGGGAGGAGCTCCTACAATGAGCAGTTCTTC.

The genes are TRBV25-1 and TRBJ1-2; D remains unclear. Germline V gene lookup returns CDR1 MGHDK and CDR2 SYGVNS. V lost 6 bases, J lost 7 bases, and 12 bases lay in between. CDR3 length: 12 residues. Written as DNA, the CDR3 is TGTGCCAGCAGGGAGGGTGGCCGTGGCTACACCTTC. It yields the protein CASREGGRGYTF.

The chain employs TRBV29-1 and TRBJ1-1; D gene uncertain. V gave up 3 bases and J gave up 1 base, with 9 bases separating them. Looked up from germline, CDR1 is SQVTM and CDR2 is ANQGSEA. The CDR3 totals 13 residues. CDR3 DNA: TGCAGCGTTGAGGCATATCAGAACACTGAAGCTTTCTTT. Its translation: CSVEAYQNTEAFF.